This TCR beta chain was found in a study of cytomegalovirus exposure and HLA in healthy donors. With 60 Vbeta and 13 Jbeta primers, the PCR was carried out. Assay used: immunoSEQ multiplex PCR; TCRdb lists only in-frame clones, some missing. The sample holds 200,000 or so clones, approximately 88% seen once. What was sequenced was PBMCs. The sequence was obtained from a boy aged 5 to 17 in good health and CMV-seronegative.

The CDR3 bases are TGTGCCAGCGGACAGGGGACGGGGACCCAGTACTTC. Translating gives CASGQGTGTQYF. This chain connects TRBV2 to TRBJ2-5; the match to TRBD1 covers 9 bases. The V gene end was trimmed by 8 bases and the J gene end by 7 bases; junction bases not matched to a gene: 5. The CDR3 consists of 12 residues. The germline V gene encodes CDR1 SNHLY and CDR2 FYNNEI.